These 24 T cell receptor beta chains were all obtained from the same sample, sequenced in a study of blood T cell repertoires in COVID-19 (dated by TCRdb to the early 2020s). Library method: the immunoSEQ multiplex PCR assay. TCRdb stores this immuneACCESS table with in-frame sequences only. Part of the clones is absent; in the studies checked, under half of the shortfall reflects unresolved V genes, and no reason is known for the rest. This sample has hundreds of thousands of clones in its table, and more than 75% of those were observed once. The top ten clones comprise over 3.5% of the sample. The sequenced sample consisted of PBMCs or T cells enriched from blood (not recorded which). Receptor source: a young man who had recovered from COVID-19.

The chain employs TRBV5-1 and TRBJ1-6; TRBD1 aligns across 9 bases. V lost 0 bases and J lost 7; bases outside the gene matches: 5. The germline CDR1 and CDR2 sequences are SGHRS and YFSETQ. The CDR3 extends over 16 amino acids. In DNA form, the CDR3 reads TGCGCCAGCAGCTTGGGCGGGACAGGGAGGAATTCACCCCTCCACTTT. This sequence encodes CASSLGGTGRNSPLHF.

This chain connects TRBV27 to TRBJ1-2, with D perhaps TRBD1 (6 bases). The length of the CDR3 is 15 residues. CDR1 is MNHEY, CDR2 SMNVEV, per germline (reference sequence). The V gene lost 5 bases and the J gene lost 4 bases, with 17 bases spanning the gap. The CDR3 protein is CASSPFRGGGYGYTF. CDR3 coding DNA: TGTGCCAGCAGTCCCTTTAGGGGGGGAGGCTATGGCTACACCTTC.

The CDR3, as DNA: TGTGCCAGTAGCTCGGAGGGCCGGTCGACAGATACGCAGTATTTT. Translated, it gives CASSSEGRSTDTQYF. The gene calls are TRBV19 and TRBJ2-3; D perhaps matches TRBD2 (6 bases). CDR1 and CDR2 (germline): LNHDA, SQIVND (reference sequence). The CDR3 consists of 15 residues. V lost 6 bases to trimming and J lost 3 bases, with 16 bases between them.

The chain combines TRBV27 with TRBJ2-3; TRBD1 matches at 8 bases. The trim removed 9 bases at V and 4 bases at J, leaving 12 bases unmatched. The CDR3 consists of 15 residues. The germline gives CDR1 MNHEY, CDR2 SMNVEV (reference sequence). This CDR3 reads CASPSSQGASDTQYF. The CDR3 DNA reads as TGTGCCAGTCCCTCTAGTCAGGGGGCCTCAGATACGCAGTATTTT.

CDR3 sequence (DNA): TGTGCCAGCAGTTTACAGGACTTTGGTGAAGCTTTCTTT. This codes for CASSLQDFGEAFF. This rearrangement joins TRBV28 to TRBJ1-1; D call uncertain. V lost 2 bases and J 7 bases, leaving 11 bases between the germline ends. The germline V gene has CDR1 MDHEN and CDR2 SYDVKM. The CDR3 runs 13 residues. Drawing the rest from reference TRBV28 and TRBJ1-1, the complete variable domain is DVKVTQSSRYLVKRTGEKVFLECVQDMDHENMFWYRQDPGLGLRLIYFSYDVKMKEKGDIPEGYSVSREKKERFSLILESASTNQTSMYLCASSLQDFGEAFFGQGTRLTVV.

The chain has TRBV2 and TRBJ1-1; D is undetermined. Germline CDR1 reads SNHLY; CDR2 reads FYNNEI. CDR3 length: 14 amino acids. With 4 bases removed from V and 6 bases from J, the gap between germline ends came to 15 bases. The CDR3: CASSVVVGRAEAFF. The DNA of the CDR3 is TGTGCCAGCAGTGTTGTCGTCGGGCGGGCTGAAGCTTTCTTT.

This clone was counted a single time. This chain connects TRBV4-2 to TRBJ2-5; D not resolved. Per the germline V gene, CDR1 is LGHNA and CDR2 is YNFKEQ. V lost 2 bases and J lost 3, with 7 bases in between. The CDR3 totals 13 residues. CDR3 amino acids: CASSQTRKETQYF. As DNA, the CDR3 is TGTGCCAGCAGCCAAACCAGAAAAGAGACCCAGTACTTC.

This chain joins TRBV6-5 and TRBJ1-2; possibly TRBD1 for D (5 bases). The CDR3 extends over 14 amino acids. The germline gives CDR1 MNHEY, CDR2 SVGAGI. V gave up 0 bases and J gave up 3 bases, with 8 bases separating them. CDR3: CASSYSWGDYGYTF. CDR3 nucleotides: TGTGCCAGCAGTTACTCCTGGGGGGACTATGGCTACACCTTC.

The chain has TRBV5-1 and TRBJ2-1; tentatively, D is TRBD2 (5 bases). The CDR3 is made up of 11 amino acids. V was pared by 4 bases and J by 7 bases, with 6 bases between. In germline, CDR1 is SGHRS, CDR2 YFSETQ. The DNA for the CDR3 is TGCGCCAGCAGCAGAGGGAATGAGCAGTTCTTC. It codes for CASSRGNEQFF.

V and J are TRBV19 and TRBJ1-2, with 8 bases lining up with TRBD1. V lost 6 bases and J lost 2; bases outside the gene matches: 5. The CDR3 spans 14 residues. The germline gives CDR1 LNHDA, CDR2 SQIVND (reference sequence). For the CDR3, the DNA is TGTGCCAGTAGGACAGGGGAGGGCAACTATGGCTACACCTTC. This sequence encodes CASRTGEGNYGYTF.

The V and J genes are TRBV2 and TRBJ1-2; 8 bases fit TRBD1. The germline V gene encodes CDR1 SNHLY and CDR2 FYNNEI. The V and J ends lost 8 bases and 7 bases, in that order; junction bases with no gene match: 15. The CDR3 length is 15 residues. CDR3 sequence (DNA): TGTGCCAGCCTACCGGGACAGGCGGTCGCCTTTGGCTACACCTTC. Translated, it gives CASLPGQAVAFGYTF.

The rearrangement joins TRBV20-1 to TRBJ1-5; D remains unclear. The CDR3 covers 12 residues. Trimming left V 3 bases short and J 4 bases short, with 7 bases between. Per germline, CDR1 DFQATT and CDR2 SNEGSKA (reference sequence). The CDR3 protein is CSASDLNQPQHF. The CDR3 DNA follows: TGCAGTGCTAGTGACCTAAATCAGCCCCAGCATTTT.

This sequence joins TRBV19 and TRBJ1-1; D gene uncertain. Trimming stripped 4 bases from V and 0 bases from J, with 15 bases between. The CDR3 extends over 16 amino acids. CDR1 and CDR2 from the germline V gene are LNHDA and SQIVND (reference sequence). This CDR3 reads CASSTQVLTLNTEAFF. In DNA form, the CDR3 reads TGTGCCAGTAGTACCCAGGTGCTGACCCTGAACACTGAAGCTTTCTTT.

This sequence joins TRBV12-2 and TRBJ2-1; TRBD2 is taken as the D call from the table, unchecked against the DNA. TRBV12-2 is marked as a pseudogene. There are 17 residues in the CDR3. In DNA, the CDR3 is TGTGCAAGTCGCCTACGGAGCCGGCGGCGTACCTACAATGAGCAGTTCTTC. It codes for CASRLRSRRRTYNEQFF.

The CDR3 protein is CASSQVSGQTYEQYF. The DNA for the CDR3 is TGCGCCAGCAGCCAAGTTAGCGGGCAGACCTACGAGCAGTACTTC. This chain joins TRBV4-1 and TRBJ2-7; 7 positions agree with TRBD2. Germline CDR1 and CDR2: MGHRA and YSYEKL. This CDR3 has 15 amino acids. Germline trimming cut 1 base from V and 2 bases from J; bases unmatched to any gene: 5.

J is TRBJ1-5 and V is TRBV10-3, with TRBD1 matching over 10 bases. The CDR3 is made up of 16 amino acids. V dropped 10 bases and J dropped 0; count of bases not matched to a gene: 9. Germline-derived CDR1 and CDR2 are ENHRY and SYGVKD. The CDR3 DNA follows: TGTGCCACCTCGGGACAGGGGCCATATAGCAATCAGCCCCAGCATTTT. It encodes CATSGQGPYSNQPQHF.

The chain recombines TRBV28 with TRBJ2-2, with D perhaps matching TRBD2 (5 bases). The V end was cut by 5 bases, the J end by 1 base, with 8 bases between. Germline loops: CDR1 MDHEN, CDR2 SYDVKM. This CDR3 contains 14 residues. CDR3 protein: CASSPAGNTGELFF. The CDR3, as DNA: TGTGCCAGCAGTCCTGCGGGGAACACCGGGGAGCTGTTTTTT.

V and J are TRBV19 and TRBJ1-5, with D hard to call. V was cut by 3 bases and J by 3 bases, with 12 bases left in between. The CDR3 has 15 amino acids. Germline CDR1 is LNHDA and CDR2 is SQIVND (reference sequence). CDR3 bases: TGTGCCAGTAGTATGACCCGAGGTGTCAATCAGCCCCAGCATTTT. This codes for CASSMTRGVNQPQHF.

The chain links TRBV6-5 to TRBJ2-2, with TRBD1 identical over 11 bases. CDR3 length: 15 amino acids. The germline CDR1 and CDR2 sequences are MNHEY and SVGAGI. Germline trimming cut 6 bases from V and 5 bases from J; bases unmatched to any gene: 5. The CDR3 region is CASRPDRGQTGELFF. The CDR3 region has the DNA TGTGCCAGCAGACCGGACAGGGGGCAGACCGGGGAGCTGTTTTTT.

The gene calls are TRBV5-5 and TRBJ1-3; perhaps TRBD1 as D (6 bases). Germline CDR1 SGHKS, CDR2 YYEKEE (reference sequence). The length of the CDR3 is 16 residues. V lost 0 bases and J 2 bases, leaving 12 bases between the germline ends. The CDR3 region has the DNA TGTGCCAGCAGCTTGGCCGGAAGGGGGACTGGAAACACCATATATTTT. Its protein product is CASSLAGRGTGNTIYF.

This sequence joins TRBV6-2 or TRBV6-3 and TRBJ1-5; 10 bases line up with TRBD1. CDR3 length equals 18 residues. The J segment lost 2 bases and the V segment lost 4 bases, leaving 11 bases of the junction unmatched. The germline V gene has CDR1 MNHEY and CDR2 SVGEGT. CDR3 sequence: CASSFPGQGRLGNQPQHF. The CDR3 DNA reads as TGTGCCAGCAGTTTTCCGGGACAGGGGCGTTTGGGCAATCAGCCCCAGCATTTT.

This clone turned up a few times. This sample includes further DNA sequences coding for the same CDR3. CDR3 loop: CASSLVTYEQYF. In nucleotides, the CDR3 is TGTGCCAGCAGCTTGGTAACCTACGAGCAGTACTTC. The chain is built from TRBV5-6 and TRBJ2-7, with no clear D. Germline CDR1 is SGHDT and CDR2 is YYEEEE. The CDR3 is 12 amino acids. The V gene lost 0 bases and the J gene lost 2 bases, with 3 bases spanning the gap.

The chain uses TRBV4-1 and TRBJ2-7; 13 positions agree with TRBD2. The CDR3 is made up of 18 amino acids. Germline values: CDR1 MGHRA, CDR2 YSYEKL. V dropped 2 bases and J dropped 6; count of bases not matched to a gene: 13. CDR3 protein: CASSQLPPRLAGGREQYF. DNA for the CDR3: TGCGCCAGCAGCCAACTGCCCCCGAGACTAGCGGGAGGACGCGAGCAGTACTTC.

CDR3 amino acids: CASSVTRGQAGNTIYF. In nucleotides, the CDR3 is TGCGCCAGCAGCGTGACGCGGGGTCAGGCTGGAAACACCATATATTTT. The chain recombines TRBV5-1 with TRBJ1-3; D uncertain. The V gene lost 4 bases and the J gene lost 2 bases, with 16 bases spanning the gap. Germline CDR1 SGHRS, CDR2 YFSETQ. The CDR3 totals 16 residues.